This T cell receptor beta chain is from a study of cytotoxic CD8 clonotypes in ibrutinib-treated CLL. The CDR3 is 14 residues long. Trimming took 1 base from V and 6 from J, leaving 9 bases between them. CDR1 is MGHRA and CDR2 is YSYEKL in the germline V gene. The table lists this clone with a few counts. Sequencing was performed with immunoSEQ multiplex PCR; in TCRdb, only in-frame clones are kept and a portion is missing. The repertoire holds about 270,000 clones, roughly 76% seen once, with approximately 5.6% in the top ten. The sequencing here drew on PBMCs, taken at disease progression, from a patient treated with ibrutinib. This TCR derives from a human donor with chronic lymphocytic leukemia. The rearrangement uses TRBV4-1 and TRBJ2-2; D gene ambiguous. This chain's CDR3 is CASSQGPSSGELFF. CDR3 nucleotide sequence: TGCGCCAGCAGCCAAGGACCATCTTCCGGGGAGCTGTTTTTT.